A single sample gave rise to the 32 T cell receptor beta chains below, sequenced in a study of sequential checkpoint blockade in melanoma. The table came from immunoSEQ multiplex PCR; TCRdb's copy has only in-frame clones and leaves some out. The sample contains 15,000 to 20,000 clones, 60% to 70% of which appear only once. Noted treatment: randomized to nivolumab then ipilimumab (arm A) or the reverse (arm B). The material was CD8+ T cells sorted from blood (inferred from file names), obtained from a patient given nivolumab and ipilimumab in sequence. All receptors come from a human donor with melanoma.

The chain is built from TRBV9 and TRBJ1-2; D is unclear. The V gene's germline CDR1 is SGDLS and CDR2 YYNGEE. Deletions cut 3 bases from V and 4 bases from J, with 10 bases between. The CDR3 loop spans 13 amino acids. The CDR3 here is CASSGGVSYGYTF. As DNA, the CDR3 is TGTGCCAGCAGCGGCGGGGTTTCCTATGGCTACACCTTC.

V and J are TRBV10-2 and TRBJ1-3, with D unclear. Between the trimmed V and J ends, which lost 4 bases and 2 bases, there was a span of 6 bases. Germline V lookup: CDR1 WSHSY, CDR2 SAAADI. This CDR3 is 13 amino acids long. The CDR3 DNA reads TGCGCCAGCAGTGTGGGCGCTGGAAACACCATATATTTT. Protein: CASSVGAGNTIYF.

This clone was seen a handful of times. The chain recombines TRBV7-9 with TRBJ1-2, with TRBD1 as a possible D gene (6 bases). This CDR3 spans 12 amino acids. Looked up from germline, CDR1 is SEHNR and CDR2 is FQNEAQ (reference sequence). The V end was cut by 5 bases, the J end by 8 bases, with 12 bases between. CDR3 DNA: TGTGCCAGCAGCCTAACAGGGCTCGGCTACACCTTC. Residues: CASSLTGLGYTF. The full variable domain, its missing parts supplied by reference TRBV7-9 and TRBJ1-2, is DTGVSQNPRHKITKRGQNVTFRCDPISEHNRLYWYRQTLGQGPEFLTYFQNEAQLEKSRLLSDRFSAERPKGSFSTLEIQRTEQGDSAMYLCASSLTGLGYTFGSGTRLTVV.

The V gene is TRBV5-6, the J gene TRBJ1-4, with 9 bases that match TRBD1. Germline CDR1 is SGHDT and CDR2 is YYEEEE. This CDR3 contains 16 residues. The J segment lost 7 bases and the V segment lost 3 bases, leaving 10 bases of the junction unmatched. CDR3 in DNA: TGTGCCAGCAGCTCCCGAACAGGGGGCAGTGGTGAAAAACTGTTTTTT. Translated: CASSSRTGGSGEKLFF. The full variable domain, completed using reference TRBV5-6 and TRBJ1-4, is DAGVTQSPTHLIKTRGQQVTLRCSPKSGHDTVSWYQQALGQGPQFIFQYYEEEERQRGNFPDRFSGHQFPNYSSELNVNALLLGDSALYLCASSSRTGGSGEKLFFGSGTQLSVL.

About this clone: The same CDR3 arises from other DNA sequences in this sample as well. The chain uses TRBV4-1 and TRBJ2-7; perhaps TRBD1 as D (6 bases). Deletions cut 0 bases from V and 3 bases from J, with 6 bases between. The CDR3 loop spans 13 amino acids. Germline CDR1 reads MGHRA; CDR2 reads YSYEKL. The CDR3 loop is CASSQEQGYEQYF. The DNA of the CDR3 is TGCGCCAGCAGCCAAGAACAGGGCTACGAGCAGTACTTC.

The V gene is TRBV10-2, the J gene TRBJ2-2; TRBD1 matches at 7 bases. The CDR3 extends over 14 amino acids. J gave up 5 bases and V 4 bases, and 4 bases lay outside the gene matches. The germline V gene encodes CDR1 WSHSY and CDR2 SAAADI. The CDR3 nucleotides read TGCGCCAGCAGTGCGACAGGGCTTACCGGGGAGCTGTTTTTT. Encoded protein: CASSATGLTGELFF.

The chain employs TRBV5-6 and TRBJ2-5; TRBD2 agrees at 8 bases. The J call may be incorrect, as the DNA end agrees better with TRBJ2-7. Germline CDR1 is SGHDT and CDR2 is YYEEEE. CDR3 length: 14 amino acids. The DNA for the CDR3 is TGTGCCAGCAGCCGCGGGACTAGTATCTACGAGCAGTACTTC. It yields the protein CASSRGTSIYEQYF.

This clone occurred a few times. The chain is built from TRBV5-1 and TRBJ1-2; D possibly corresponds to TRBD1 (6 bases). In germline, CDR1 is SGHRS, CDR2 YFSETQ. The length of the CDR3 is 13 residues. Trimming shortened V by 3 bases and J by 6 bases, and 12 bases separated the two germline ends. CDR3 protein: CASSSTGSDGYTF. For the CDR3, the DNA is TGCGCCAGCAGCTCAACAGGGAGTGATGGCTACACCTTC.

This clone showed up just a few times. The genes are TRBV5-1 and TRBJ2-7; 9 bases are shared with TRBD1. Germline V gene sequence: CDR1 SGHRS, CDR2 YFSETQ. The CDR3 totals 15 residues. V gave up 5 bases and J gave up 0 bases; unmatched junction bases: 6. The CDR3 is CASRGGTGSSYEQYF. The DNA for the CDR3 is TGCGCCAGCAGAGGAGGGACAGGGAGCTCCTACGAGCAGTACTTC. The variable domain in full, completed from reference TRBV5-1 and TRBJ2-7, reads KAGVTQTPRYLIKTRGQQVTLSCSPISGHRSVSWYQQTPGQGLQFLFEYFSETQRNKGNFPGRFSGRQFSNSRSEMNVSTLELGDSALYLCASRGGTGSSYEQYFGPGTRLTVT.

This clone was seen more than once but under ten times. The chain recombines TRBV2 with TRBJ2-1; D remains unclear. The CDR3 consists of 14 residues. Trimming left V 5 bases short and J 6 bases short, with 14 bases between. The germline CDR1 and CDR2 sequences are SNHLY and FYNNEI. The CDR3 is CASSHGSRPNEQFF. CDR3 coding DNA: TGTGCCAGCAGTCATGGCTCTAGGCCCAATGAGCAGTTCTTC.

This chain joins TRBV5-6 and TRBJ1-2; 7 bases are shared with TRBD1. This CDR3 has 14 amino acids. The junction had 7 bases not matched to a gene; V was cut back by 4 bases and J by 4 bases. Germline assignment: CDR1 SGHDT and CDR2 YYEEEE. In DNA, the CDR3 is TGTGCCAGCAGCGCCGGGACAGCTATCTATGGCTACACCTTC. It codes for CASSAGTAIYGYTF.

The CDR3 sequence: CASWRQERNSGNTIYF. Here the CDR3 DNA reads TGTGCCAGCTGGCGACAGGAAAGGAACTCTGGAAACACCATATATTTT. The chain carries TRBV2 and TRBJ1-3, with D possibly TRBD1 on 6 matching bases. CDR3 length equals 16 residues. Germline CDR1 SNHLY, CDR2 FYNNEI. V was shortened by 8 bases and J by 0 bases, with 17 bases between the two germline ends.

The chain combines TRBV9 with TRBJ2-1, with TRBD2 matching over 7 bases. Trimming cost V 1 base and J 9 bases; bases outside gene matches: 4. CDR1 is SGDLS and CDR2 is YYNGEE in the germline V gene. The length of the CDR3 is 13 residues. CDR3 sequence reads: CASSVWGGSEQFF. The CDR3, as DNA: TGTGCCAGCAGCGTATGGGGAGGGAGTGAGCAGTTCTTC.

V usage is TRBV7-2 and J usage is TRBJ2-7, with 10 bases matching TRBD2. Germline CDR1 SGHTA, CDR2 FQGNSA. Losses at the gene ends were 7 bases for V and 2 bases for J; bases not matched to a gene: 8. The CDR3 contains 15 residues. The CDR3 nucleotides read TGTGCCAGCATCGAACGGACTAGCGGAACCTACGAGCAGTACTTC. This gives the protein CASIERTSGTYEQYF.

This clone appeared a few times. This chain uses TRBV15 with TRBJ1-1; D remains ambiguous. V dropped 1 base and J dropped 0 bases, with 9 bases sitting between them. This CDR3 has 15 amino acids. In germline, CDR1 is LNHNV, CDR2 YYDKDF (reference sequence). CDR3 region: CATSRARTVNTEAFF. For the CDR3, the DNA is TGTGCCACCAGCAGAGCCAGAACAGTGAACACTGAAGCTTTCTTT.

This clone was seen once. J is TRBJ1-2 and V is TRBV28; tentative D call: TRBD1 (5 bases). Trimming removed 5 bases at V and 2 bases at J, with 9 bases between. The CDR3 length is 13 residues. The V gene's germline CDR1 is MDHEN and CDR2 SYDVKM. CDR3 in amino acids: CASSLDINYGYTF. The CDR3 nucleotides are TGTGCCAGCAGTCTGGACATAAACTATGGCTACACCTTC.

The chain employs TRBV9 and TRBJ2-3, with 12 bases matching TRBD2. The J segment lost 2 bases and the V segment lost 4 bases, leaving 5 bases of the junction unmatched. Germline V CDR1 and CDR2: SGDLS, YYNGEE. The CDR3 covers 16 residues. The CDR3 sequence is CASSPTSGGITDTQYF. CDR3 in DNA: TGTGCCAGCAGCCCGACTAGCGGGGGAATCACAGATACGCAGTATTTT.

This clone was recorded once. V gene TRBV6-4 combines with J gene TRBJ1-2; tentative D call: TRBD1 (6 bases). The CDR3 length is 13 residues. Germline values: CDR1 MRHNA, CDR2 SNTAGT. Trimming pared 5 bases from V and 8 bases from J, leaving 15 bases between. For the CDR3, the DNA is TGTGCCAGCAGTACTCCAGGGGAAGCGGGCTACACCTTC. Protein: CASSTPGEAGYTF.

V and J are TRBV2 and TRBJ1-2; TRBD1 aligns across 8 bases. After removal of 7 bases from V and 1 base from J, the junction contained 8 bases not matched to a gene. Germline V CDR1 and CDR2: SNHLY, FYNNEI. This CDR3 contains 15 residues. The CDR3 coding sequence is TGTGCCAGCATTCCGTCGACAGGGGATAACTATGGCTACACCTTC. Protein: CASIPSTGDNYGYTF.

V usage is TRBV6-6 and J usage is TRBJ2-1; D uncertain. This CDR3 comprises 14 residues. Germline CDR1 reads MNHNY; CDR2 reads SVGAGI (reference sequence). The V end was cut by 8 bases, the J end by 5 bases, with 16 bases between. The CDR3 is CASDRRQWDNEQFF. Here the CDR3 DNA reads TGTGCCAGCGACCGGCGGCAGTGGGACAATGAGCAGTTCTTC.

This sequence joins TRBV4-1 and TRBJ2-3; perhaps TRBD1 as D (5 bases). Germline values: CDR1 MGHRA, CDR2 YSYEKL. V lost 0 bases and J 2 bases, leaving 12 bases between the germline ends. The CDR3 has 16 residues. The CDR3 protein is CASSQDLRQFTDTQYF. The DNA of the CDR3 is TGCGCCAGCAGCCAAGATCTGAGACAGTTCACAGATACGCAGTATTTT.

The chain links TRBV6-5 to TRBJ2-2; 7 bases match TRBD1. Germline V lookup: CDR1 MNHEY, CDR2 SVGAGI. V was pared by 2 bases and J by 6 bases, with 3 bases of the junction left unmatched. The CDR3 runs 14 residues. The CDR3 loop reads CASSYPDRAGELFF. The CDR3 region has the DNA TGTGCCAGCAGTTACCCCGACAGGGCCGGGGAGCTGTTTTTT.

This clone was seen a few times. The CDR3 loop is CASSRDLSSYNEQFF. In DNA form, the CDR3 reads TGCGCCAGCAGTCGCGATCTGAGCTCCTACAATGAGCAGTTCTTC. This chain links TRBV10-1 with TRBJ2-1, with unresolved D. V was trimmed by 5 bases and J by 0 bases, leaving 11 bases between them. This CDR3 contains 15 residues. Per the germline V gene, CDR1 is WNHNN and CDR2 is SYGVQD (reference sequence).

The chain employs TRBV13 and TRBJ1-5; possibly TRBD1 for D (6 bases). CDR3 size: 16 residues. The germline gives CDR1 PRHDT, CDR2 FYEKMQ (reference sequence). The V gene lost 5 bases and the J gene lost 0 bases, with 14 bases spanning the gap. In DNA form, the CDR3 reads TGTGCCAGCAGCGGGCAGGGACAAAGTAGCAATCAGCCCCAGCATTTT. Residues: CASSGQGQSSNQPQHF.

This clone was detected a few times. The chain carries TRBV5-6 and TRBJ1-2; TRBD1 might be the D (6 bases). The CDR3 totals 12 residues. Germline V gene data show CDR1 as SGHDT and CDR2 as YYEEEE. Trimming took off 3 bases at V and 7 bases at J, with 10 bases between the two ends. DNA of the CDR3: TGTGCCAGCAGCTCGCGACAGGCTGGCTACACCTTC. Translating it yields CASSSRQAGYTF.

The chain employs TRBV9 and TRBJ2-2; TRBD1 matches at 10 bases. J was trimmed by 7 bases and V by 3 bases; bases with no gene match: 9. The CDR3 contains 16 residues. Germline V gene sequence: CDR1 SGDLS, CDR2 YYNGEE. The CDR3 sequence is CASSAPGTGDNGELFF. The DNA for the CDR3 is TGTGCCAGCAGCGCCCCCGGGACAGGGGATAACGGGGAGCTGTTTTTT.

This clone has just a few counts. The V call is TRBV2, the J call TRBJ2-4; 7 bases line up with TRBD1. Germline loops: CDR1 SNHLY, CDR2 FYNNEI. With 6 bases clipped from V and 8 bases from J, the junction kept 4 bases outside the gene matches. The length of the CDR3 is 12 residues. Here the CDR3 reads CASSDRVHIQYF. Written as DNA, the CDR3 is TGTGCCAGCAGCGACAGGGTCCACATTCAGTACTTC.

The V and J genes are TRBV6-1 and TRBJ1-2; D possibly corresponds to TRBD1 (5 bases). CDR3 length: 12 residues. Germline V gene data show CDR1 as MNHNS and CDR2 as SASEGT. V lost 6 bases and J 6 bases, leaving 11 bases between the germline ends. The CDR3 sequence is CASSGHMNGYTF. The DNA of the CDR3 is TGTGCCAGCAGCGGACATATGAATGGCTACACCTTC.

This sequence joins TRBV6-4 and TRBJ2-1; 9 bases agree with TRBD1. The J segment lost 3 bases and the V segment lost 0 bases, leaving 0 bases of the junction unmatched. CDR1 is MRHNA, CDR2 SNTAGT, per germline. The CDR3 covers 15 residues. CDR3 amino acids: CASSDSTGGYNEQFF. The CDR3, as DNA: TGTGCCAGCAGTGACTCGACAGGGGGCTACAATGAGCAGTTCTTC.

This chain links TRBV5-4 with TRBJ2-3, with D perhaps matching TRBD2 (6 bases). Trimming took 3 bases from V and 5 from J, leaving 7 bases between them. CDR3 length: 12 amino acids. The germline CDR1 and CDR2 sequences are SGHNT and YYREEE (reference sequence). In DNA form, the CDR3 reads TGTGCCAGCAGCTGGGGGGTAGATACGCAGTATTTT. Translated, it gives CASSWGVDTQYF.

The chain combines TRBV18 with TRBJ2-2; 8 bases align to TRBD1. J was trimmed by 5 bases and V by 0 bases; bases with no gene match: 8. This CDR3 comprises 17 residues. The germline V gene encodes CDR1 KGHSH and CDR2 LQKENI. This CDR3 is CASSPPGTGGFTGELFF. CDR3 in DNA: TGTGCCAGCTCACCACCCGGAACAGGGGGATTTACCGGGGAGCTGTTTTTT.

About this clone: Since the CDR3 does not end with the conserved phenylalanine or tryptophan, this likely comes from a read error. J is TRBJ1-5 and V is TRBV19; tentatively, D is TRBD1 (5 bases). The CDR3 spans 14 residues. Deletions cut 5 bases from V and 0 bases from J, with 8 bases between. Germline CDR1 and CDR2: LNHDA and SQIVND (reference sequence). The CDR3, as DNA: TGTGCCAGTAGTTGGGGGGGTAGCAATCAGCCCCAGCATCTT. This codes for CASSWGGSNQPQHL.